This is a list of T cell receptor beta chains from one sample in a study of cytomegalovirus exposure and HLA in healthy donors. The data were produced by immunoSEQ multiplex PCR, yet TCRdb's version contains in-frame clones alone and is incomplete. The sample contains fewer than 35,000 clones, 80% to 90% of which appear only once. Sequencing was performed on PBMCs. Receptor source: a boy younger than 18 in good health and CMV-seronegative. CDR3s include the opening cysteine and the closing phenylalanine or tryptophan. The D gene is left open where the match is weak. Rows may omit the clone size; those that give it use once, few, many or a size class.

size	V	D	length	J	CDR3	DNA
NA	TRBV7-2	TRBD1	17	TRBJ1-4	CASSLPPGQDGNEKLFF	TGTGCCAGCAGCTTACCACCCGGACAGGACGGTAATGAAAAACTGTTTTTT
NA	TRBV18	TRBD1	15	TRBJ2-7	CASSPSDRGTHEQYF	TGTGCCAGCTCACCCTCGGACAGGGGTACCCACGAGCAGTACTTC
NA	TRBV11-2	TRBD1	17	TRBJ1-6	CASSEKTGQGLRSPLHF	TGTGCCAGCAGCGAAAAAACCGGACAGGGCTTAAGGTCACCCCTCCACTTT
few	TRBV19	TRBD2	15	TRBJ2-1	CASSITSGAYNEQFF	TGTGCCAGTAGTATAACCAGCGGGGCTTACAATGAGCAGTTCTTC
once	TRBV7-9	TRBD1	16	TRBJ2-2	CASSLVLQGDTGELFF	TGTGCCAGCAGCTTAGTCCTCCAGGGGGACACCGGGGAGCTGTTTTTT
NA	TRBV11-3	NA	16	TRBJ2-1	CASSLVGGALYNEQFF	TGTGCCAGCAGCTTAGTGGGGGGAGCCCTTTACAATGAGCAGTTCTTC
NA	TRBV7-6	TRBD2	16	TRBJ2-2	CASSSRLAGGPGELFF	TGTGCCAGCAGTTCGCGACTAGCGGGGGGTCCCGGGGAGCTGTTTTTT
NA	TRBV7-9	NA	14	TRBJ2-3	CASSRQLREDTQYF	TGTGCCAGCAGCAGACAACTACGGGAAGATACGCAGTATTTT
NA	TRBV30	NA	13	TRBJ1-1	CAWSGEGKTEAFF	TGTGCCTGGAGTGGGGAGGGAAAAACTGAAGCTTTCTTT
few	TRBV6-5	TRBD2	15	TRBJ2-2	CASTPGLTRTGELFF	TGTGCCAGTACACCGGGACTAACAAGAACCGGGGAGCTGTTTTTT
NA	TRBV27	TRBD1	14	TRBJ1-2	CASSLYRGQIGYTF	TGTGCCAGCAGTTTATACAGGGGGCAGATCGGCTACACCTTC